This is a list of T cell receptor beta chains from one sample in a study of blood T cell repertoires in COVID-19. Libraries were prepared by immunoSEQ multiplex PCR; TCRdb keeps only in-frame clonotypes and omits some of them. The sample has about half a million clones, approximately 85% seen once; the top ten hold 3% to 3.5%. Specimen: peripheral blood. These receptors were obtained from a human donor in a cohort sampled during active COVID-19. Each CDR3 is given with its conserved first and last residue. Each record gives: J gene, clone size, D gene, CDR3 length, V gene, CDR3 DNA, CDR3 protein. The D gene is left open where the match is weak. Part of the rows lack a size; the others show once, few, many or a class for expanded clones.

J gene: TRBJ1-5
clone size: NA
D gene: NA
CDR3 length: 16
V gene: TRBV7-2
CDR3 DNA: TGTGCCAGCAGCTTACTGGCGGGGCCGACCAATCAGCCCCAGCATTTT
CDR3 protein: CASSLLAGPTNQPQHF

J gene: TRBJ2-1
clone size: NA
D gene: TRBD1
CDR3 length: 14
V gene: TRBV23-1
CDR3 DNA: TGCGCCAGCAGCGACAGGGGAATGGCATCTGAGCAGTTCTTC
CDR3 protein: CASSDRGMASEQFF

J gene: TRBJ1-2
clone size: NA
D gene: TRBD1
CDR3 length: 15
V gene: TRBV2
CDR3 DNA: TGTGCCAGCAGGGTAATCCGGGGACAGGGTTATGGCTACACCTTC
CDR3 protein: CASRVIRGQGYGYTF

J gene: TRBJ1-2
clone size: NA
D gene: TRBD1
CDR3 length: 16
V gene: TRBV5-1
CDR3 DNA: TGCGCCAGCAGCTTGATGACAGGGTCTTTTAACTATGGCTACACCTTC
CDR3 protein: CASSLMTGSFNYGYTF

J gene: TRBJ1-1
clone size: once
D gene: NA
CDR3 length: 16
V gene: TRBV30
CDR3 DNA: TGTGCCTGGGATGGGTGGGGAGGGGCGATGTGGACTGAAGCTTTCTTT
CDR3 protein: CAWDGWGGAMWTEAFF

J gene: TRBJ2-5
clone size: NA
D gene: NA
CDR3 length: 15
V gene: TRBV20-1
CDR3 DNA: TGCAGTGCTAGTCGGGGGAGCGGGACAAAGGAGACCCAGTACTTC
CDR3 protein: CSASRGSGTKETQYF

J gene: TRBJ1-2
clone size: NA
D gene: TRBD1
CDR3 length: 15
V gene: TRBV10-3
CDR3 DNA: TGTGCCATCAGCCGAACCGGGACAGCATCCTATGGCTACACCTTC
CDR3 protein: CAISRTGTASYGYTF

J gene: TRBJ1-5
clone size: NA
D gene: NA
CDR3 length: 20
V gene: TRBV21-1
CDR3 DNA: TGTGCCAGCAGCAAAGCAAAGAACCGGGACAGGGGACTGGGCAATCAGCCCCAGCATTTT
CDR3 protein: CASSKAKNRDRGLGNQPQHF

J gene: TRBJ1-1
clone size: NA
D gene: NA
CDR3 length: 13
V gene: TRBV30
CDR3 DNA: TGTGCCTGGAGTGGGGCCCCCCAGAGGGAGACTTTCTTT
CDR3 protein: CAWSGAPQRETFF

J gene: TRBJ2-7
clone size: NA
D gene: TRBD2
CDR3 length: 13
V gene: TRBV7-9
CDR3 DNA: TGTGCCAGCAGCCCGACTAGCACCTACGAGCAGTACTTC
CDR3 protein: CASSPTSTYEQYF

J gene: TRBJ1-1
clone size: NA
D gene: NA
CDR3 length: 16
V gene: TRBV6-5
CDR3 DNA: TGTGCCAGCAGTTACTCGGCTGGCAGGGCGAACACTGAAGCTTTCTTT
CDR3 protein: CASSYSAGRANTEAFF

J gene: TRBJ2-5
clone size: NA
D gene: TRBD2
CDR3 length: 14
V gene: TRBV18
CDR3 DNA: TGTGCCAGCTCACCACCGACTAGCAGGGAGACCCAGTACTTC
CDR3 protein: CASSPPTSRETQYF

J gene: TRBJ1-1
clone size: many
D gene: NA
CDR3 length: 13
V gene: TRBV6-5
CDR3 DNA: TGTGCCAGCAGTTATCAGGTGAACACTGAAGCTTTCTTT
CDR3 protein: CASSYQVNTEAFF

J gene: TRBJ1-1
clone size: NA
D gene: NA
CDR3 length: 12
V gene: TRBV2
CDR3 DNA: TGTGCCAGCAGTGAATCCGGGTGGGAAGCTTTCTTT
CDR3 protein: CASSESGWEAFF

J gene: TRBJ2-7
clone size: NA
D gene: TRBD1
CDR3 length: 15
V gene: TRBV6-2/TRBV6-3
CDR3 DNA: TGTGCCAGCAGCACCCGGGACAGGTTACCGTACGAGCAGTACTTC
CDR3 protein: CASSTRDRLPYEQYF

J gene: TRBJ1-1
clone size: NA
D gene: TRBD1
CDR3 length: 18
V gene: TRBV29-1
CDR3 DNA: TGCAGCGTTAGGGTCTCGGGGACAGGGGGATTCATGAACACTGAAGCTTTCTTT
CDR3 protein: CSVRVSGTGGFMNTEAFF

J gene: TRBJ2-2
clone size: NA
D gene: NA
CDR3 length: 16
V gene: TRBV7-8
CDR3 DNA: TGTGCCAGCAGCTTAGAAGCTCTTAGGGGGGGAGGGGAGCTGTTTTTT
CDR3 protein: CASSLEALRGGGELFF

J gene: TRBJ1-3
clone size: NA
D gene: NA
CDR3 length: 15
V gene: TRBV19
CDR3 DNA: TGTGCCAGTAGTATCTTCGACAGCTCGGCTAACACCATATATTTT
CDR3 protein: CASSIFDSSANTIYF

J gene: TRBJ2-2
clone size: many
D gene: TRBD2
CDR3 length: 19
V gene: TRBV19
CDR3 DNA: TGTGCCAGTAGTATAGGTGGGCTTGGCGGGAGGCCGAAGACCGGGGAGCTGTTTTTT
CDR3 protein: CASSIGGLGGRPKTGELFF

J gene: TRBJ2-3
clone size: NA
D gene: NA
CDR3 length: 13
V gene: TRBV6-5
CDR3 DNA: TGTGCCAGCAGCTCACGGGAGAGAGATACGCAGTATTTT
CDR3 protein: CASSSRERDTQYF

J gene: TRBJ1-5
clone size: NA
D gene: TRBD1
CDR3 length: 13
V gene: TRBV10-3
CDR3 DNA: TGTGCCATCCAAGGGGGCCAGGATCAGCCCCAGCATTTT
CDR3 protein: CAIQGGQDQPQHF

J gene: TRBJ2-7
clone size: NA
D gene: NA
CDR3 length: 11
V gene: TRBV5-4
CDR3 DNA: TGTGCCAGCAGCCTTGGAGACGAGCAGTACTTC
CDR3 protein: CASSLGDEQYF

J gene: TRBJ1-1
clone size: NA
D gene: TRBD1
CDR3 length: 14
V gene: TRBV10-3
CDR3 DNA: TGTGCCATCAGGATACAGGGGGGGAACACTGAAGCTTTCTTT
CDR3 protein: CAIRIQGGNTEAFF

J gene: TRBJ2-5
clone size: few
D gene: TRBD2
CDR3 length: 14
V gene: TRBV3-1/TRBV3-2
CDR3 DNA: TGTGCCAGCAGCCAAGCCAAACTAGCGGGACCCCAGTACTTC
CDR3 protein: CASSQAKLAGPQYF

J gene: TRBJ1-2
clone size: NA
D gene: NA
CDR3 length: 14
V gene: TRBV6-5
CDR3 DNA: TGTGCCAGCAGCTCCTGGGAGGGGGACTATGGCTACACCTTC
CDR3 protein: CASSSWEGDYGYTF

J gene: TRBJ2-7
clone size: NA
D gene: TRBD2
CDR3 length: 14
V gene: TRBV9
CDR3 DNA: TGTGCCAGCAGCGTAGGGGGGAGGGCCTACGAGCAGTACTTC
CDR3 protein: CASSVGGRAYEQYF

J gene: TRBJ2-6
clone size: NA
D gene: TRBD1
CDR3 length: 18
V gene: TRBV5-1
CDR3 DNA: TGCGCCAGCAGCTTATTTGACAGGGCGACCTCTGGGGCCAACGTCCTGACTTTC
CDR3 protein: CASSLFDRATSGANVLTF

J gene: TRBJ2-5
clone size: NA
D gene: TRBD1
CDR3 length: 16
V gene: TRBV4-1
CDR3 DNA: TGCGCCAGCAGCCAAGAGTCCAGGGGGCTCCAAGAGACCCAGTACTTC
CDR3 protein: CASSQESRGLQETQYF

J gene: TRBJ2-4
clone size: NA
D gene: TRBD2
CDR3 length: 13
V gene: TRBV6-5
CDR3 DNA: TGTGCCAGCAGAACTGGACTAGCGCCCATTCAGTACTTC
CDR3 protein: CASRTGLAPIQYF

J gene: TRBJ2-1
clone size: NA
D gene: TRBD2
CDR3 length: 16
V gene: TRBV10-2
CDR3 DNA: TGCGCCAGCAGCCACCCCGAGACTAGCGGGAGAAATGAGCAGTTCTTC
CDR3 protein: CASSHPETSGRNEQFF

J gene: TRBJ2-5
clone size: NA
D gene: NA
CDR3 length: 12
V gene: TRBV27
CDR3 DNA: TGTGCCAGCAGTTTTAGGGGAGAGACCCAGTACTTC
CDR3 protein: CASSFRGETQYF

J gene: TRBJ2-2
clone size: NA
D gene: NA
CDR3 length: 13
V gene: TRBV14
CDR3 DNA: TGTGCCAGCAGCCCCAGGGTAACCGGGGAGCTGTTTTTT
CDR3 protein: CASSPRVTGELFF

J gene: TRBJ2-5
clone size: NA
D gene: NA
CDR3 length: 12
V gene: TRBV7-2
CDR3 DNA: TGTGCCAGCAGCTTAGTTGCGGGGACCCAGTACTTC
CDR3 protein: CASSLVAGTQYF

J gene: TRBJ2-2
clone size: NA
D gene: NA
CDR3 length: 15
V gene: TRBV5-8
CDR3 DNA: TGTGCCAGCAGCTTGGTCCTAGTTCGTACCGGGGAGCTGTTTTTT
CDR3 protein: CASSLVLVRTGELFF

J gene: TRBJ1-6
clone size: NA
D gene: NA
CDR3 length: 15
V gene: TRBV25-1
CDR3 DNA: TGTGCCAGCAGTGAAGGGCAGGGGACTAATTCACCCCTCCACTTT
CDR3 protein: CASSEGQGTNSPLHF

J gene: TRBJ1-1
clone size: NA
D gene: NA
CDR3 length: 14
V gene: TRBV6-5
CDR3 DNA: TGTGCCAGCTTATATTTTGGGGGGGACACTGAAGCTTTCTTT
CDR3 protein: CASLYFGGDTEAFF

J gene: TRBJ2-1
clone size: NA
D gene: TRBD2
CDR3 length: 11
V gene: TRBV20-1
CDR3 DNA: TGCAGTGCTAGCGGGGGGAGGGAGCAGTTCTTC
CDR3 protein: CSASGGREQFF

J gene: TRBJ2-6
clone size: NA
D gene: NA
CDR3 length: 16
V gene: TRBV19
CDR3 DNA: TGTGCCAGTAGCGCATCCCAGTCCTCTGGGGCCAACGTCCTGACTTTC
CDR3 protein: CASSASQSSGANVLTF

J gene: TRBJ2-1
clone size: NA
D gene: NA
CDR3 length: 13
V gene: TRBV14
CDR3 DNA: TGTGCCAGCAGCCAAGTGCGGGGTAATGAGCAGTTCTTC
CDR3 protein: CASSQVRGNEQFF

J gene: TRBJ1-2
clone size: NA
D gene: NA
CDR3 length: 14
V gene: TRBV21-1
CDR3 DNA: TGTGCCCGCGAGATGTCAGGGAAGGACTATGGCTACACCTTC
CDR3 protein: CAREMSGKDYGYTF

J gene: TRBJ2-7
clone size: NA
D gene: TRBD1
CDR3 length: 15
V gene: TRBV5-1
CDR3 DNA: TGCGCCAGCAGCTTGTGGGGGGACAGGGTGGCCGAGCAGTACTTC
CDR3 protein: CASSLWGDRVAEQYF

J gene: TRBJ2-7
clone size: NA
D gene: TRBD2
CDR3 length: 13
V gene: TRBV5-1
CDR3 DNA: TGCGCCAGCAGCCGGGACGGGGGGTACGAGCAGTACTTC
CDR3 protein: CASSRDGGYEQYF

J gene: TRBJ2-7
clone size: NA
D gene: TRBD2
CDR3 length: 14
V gene: TRBV10-3
CDR3 DNA: TGTGCCATCAGTGAGTCGAGACTAGCGGACGAGCAGTACTTC
CDR3 protein: CAISESRLADEQYF

J gene: TRBJ2-1
clone size: NA
D gene: TRBD2
CDR3 length: 15
V gene: TRBV5-4
CDR3 DNA: TGTGCCAGCAGCTCACCGGGACTAGCGACCAATGAGCAGTTCTTC
CDR3 protein: CASSSPGLATNEQFF

J gene: TRBJ2-7
clone size: NA
D gene: NA
CDR3 length: 13
V gene: TRBV6-5
CDR3 DNA: TGTGCCAGCAGTCCCCCTATTCTCGACGAGCAGTACTTC
CDR3 protein: CASSPPILDEQYF

J gene: TRBJ2-1
clone size: NA
D gene: NA
CDR3 length: 17
V gene: TRBV19
CDR3 DNA: TGTGCCAGTAGGGGGACTTATAGCGCTAGCTCCTACAATGAGCAGTTCTTC
CDR3 protein: CASRGTYSASSYNEQFF